This T cell receptor beta chain was sequenced in a study of blood T cells in healthy people across ages. Study-wide results and limits: Higher diversity and more naive CD4+ cells were features of long-lived donors, compared to aged donors. Investigators treated diversity estimates from one million T cells as underestimates.

This clonotype was picked up one time. Its antigen remains unknown. V lost 0 bases and J 0 bases, leaving 11 bases between the germline ends. The CDR3 covers 16 residues. Through a sample-barcoded 5' primer and a J-beta primer mix, a second PCR was run for roughly 6 to 12 cycles. CDR3-containing paired-end reads numbered at least 2.5 million in each sample. TCRdb re-analysed the 5' RACE reads in MiXCR, keeping a single row per CDR3 protein. The sample contains about 730,000 distinct CDR3 sequences, 40% to 45% of which appear only once. The source is a woman aged 60-75 years in good health. The chain links TRBV12-3 or TRBV12-4 to TRBJ1-2; maybe TRBD1 (5 bases). The material sequenced was blood. CDR3 protein: CASSLATGRANYGYTF. For the CDR3, the DNA is TGTGCCAGCAGTTTAGCCACAGGACGAGCTAACTATGGCTACACCTTC.